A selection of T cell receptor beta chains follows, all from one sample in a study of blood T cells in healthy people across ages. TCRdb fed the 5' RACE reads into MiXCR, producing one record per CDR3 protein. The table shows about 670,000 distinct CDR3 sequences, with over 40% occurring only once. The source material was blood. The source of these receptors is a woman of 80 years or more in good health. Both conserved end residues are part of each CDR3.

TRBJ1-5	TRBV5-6	CASSSRDTLSNQPQHF
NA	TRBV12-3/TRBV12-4	CASSPQDGETQYF
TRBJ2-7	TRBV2	CASSVGPGFGYEQYF
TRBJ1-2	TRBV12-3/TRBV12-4	CASSFRGLGVYGYTF
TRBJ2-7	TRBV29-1	CSVTAGQVAYEQYF
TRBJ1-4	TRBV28	CASSLRTGRLEKLFF
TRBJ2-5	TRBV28	CASNLLAGGEETQYF
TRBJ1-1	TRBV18	CASSPNSRRTTEAFF
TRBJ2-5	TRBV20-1	CSATTRGLRGTQYF
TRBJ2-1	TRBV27	CASGPLAGGTNEQFF
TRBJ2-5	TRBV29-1	CSVVAYSYNEQYF
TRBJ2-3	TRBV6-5	CASHSGTTQYF
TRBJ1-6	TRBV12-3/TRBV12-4	CASSFYRGNSPLHF
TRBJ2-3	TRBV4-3	CASSQDGSGRAPDTQYF
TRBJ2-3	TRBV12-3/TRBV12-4	CASRQGVMSDVQYF
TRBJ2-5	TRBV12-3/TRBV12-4	CASSFAIEETQYF
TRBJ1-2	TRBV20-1	CSARDPLLGSNYGYTF
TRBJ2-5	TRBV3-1	CASSPGWEETQYF